What follows is one T cell receptor beta chain and its context. This clonotype was seen ten or more times. Its antigen is currently not known. The input lacks base qualities; no much larger clone sits a single base away. Per the publication, the time point label means: newly diagnosed GD, antithyroid drugs for less than 3 months. RNA was extracted from PBMCs in TRIzol for both TCR sequencing and RNA sequencing. Graves' disease was diagnosed according to American Thyroid Association guidelines. The patients came from an endocrinology department in Xi'an, China. Each patient gave around 9.2 milliliters of peripheral blood, collected in an EDTA anticoagulant tube. Ficoll Paque Plus density gradient separation was used to isolate PBMCs, and no further T cell sorting was performed. RNA quality was checked with an Agilent 2100 Bioanalyzer and agarose gel, and concentration with a NanoDrop 2000. Preparation of the library involved multiplex PCR. Sequencing used an Illumina HiSeq 4000. TCR beta libraries were built with iRepertoire HTBI primers and Arm-PCR amplification of CDR3 regions. Gel purification was performed on PCR products prior to sequencing. The authors' analysis ran thus. Gene usage analysis of CDR3 amino acid clonotypes relied on the 62 TRBV and about 13 TRBJ segments identified across samples. Filtered high-quality paired reads were merged into contigs using COPE and FqMerger. BLAST was used to align contigs to the IMGT TRBV, TRBD and TRBJ reference genes, and CDR3 was defined following IMGT. Any clonotype with a frequency above 0.1% was classified as a highly expanded clone. Shannon entropy was used to measure repertoire diversity, and the Gini coefficient was used to measure V-J evenness. Public clonotypes were defined as clonotypes shared by more than one individual. TCRdb redid the processing of the public reads, applying fastp at Q25 and MiXCR, and retained in-frame beta chains. Here each entry gathers all rows of one CDR3 protein and keeps the most common genes and DNA. These V and J calls derive from TCRdb rather than the authors' analysis. Across this sample there are roughly 430,000 distinct CDR3 sequences, with over 15% seen only once. The top ten clonotypes cover over 8.5% of the sample.

This record belongs to a study of regulatory T cells in long-lasting Graves disease (dated by TCRdb to 2020 to 2022). Background for the entire study: In the newly diagnosed Graves' disease group, patients had been taking antithyroid drugs for less than 3 months. This study used TCR sequencing and RNA sequencing of peripheral blood to compare persistent Graves' disease patients against newly diagnosed Graves' disease patients. The study was conducted in China and was registered as a clinical trial. A total of approximately 35 samples underwent TCR sequencing: around 13 from persistent and approximately 20 from newly diagnosed Graves' disease patients. Results the study describes overall, beyond this receptor: Because the primary lesion, thyroid tissue, could not be accessed, the study looked at peripheral blood alone. Only the TCR beta chain was sequenced and analyzed. Compared with newly diagnosed patients, persistent Graves' disease patients had lower TCR Shannon entropy and fewer highly expanded clones, which suggests clonal expansion. TRBV28, TRBJ1-2 and TRBJ2-5 were preferentially used in persistent disease, while TRBV20-1 and TRBJ2-1 were favored in newly diagnosed disease. As a limitation, the authors acknowledged that the small sample size may reduce accuracy. Persistent patients shared more public clonotypes among themselves (under 3,000) than newly diagnosed patients did (over 950).

V is trimmed back by 0 bases and J by 5 bases, and the junction contains 6 bases that no gene match accounts for. The CDR3, cysteine through phenylalanine, is 16 amino acids long. The DNA shown is the 48-base CDR3, in frame from base 1. CDR1 and CDR2, per the germline V gene (reference sequence), are LGHDT and YNNKEL. The same sample was also used in a study of T cells in Graves' hyperthyroidism and ophthalmopathy. The second study, in turn, reports: Graves' hyperthyroidism was defined as stable when no progression to ophthalmopathy occurred over 18 months of follow-up. Hyperthyroidism patients were newly diagnosed, with disease duration under 2 months, and aged 18 to 65 years. Patients with uncontrolled infections, other autoimmune diseases, pregnancy or lactation were excluded. Clinical symptoms, serum thyroxine and TRAb, thyroid ultrasound, and orbital computed tomography formed the basis for the diagnoses. A first-round RT-PCR of the TCR CDR3 used the HTBI primer set with the Qiagen OneStep RT-PCR kit. Blood samples also contained most of the expanded thyroid clonotypes (frequency above 0.001), which suggests that blood repertoires may reflect thyroid immune responses. A 13 V-J signature model separated ophthalmopathy from stable hyperthyroidism, with roughly 88% sensitivity and 81.08% specificity in cross-validation and 80%/75% in testing. During validation, the model predicted progression to ophthalmopathy a median of about 6.5 months ahead of onset, with almost 71% sensitivity and 72.22% specificity. A discovery cohort of about 100 patients, approximately 45 with Graves' ophthalmopathy and 55 to 60 with stable Graves' hyperthyroidism, was used to find distinguishing TCR V-J signatures. Prospective prediction of ophthalmopathy was tested in an independent validation cohort of 18 to 20 hyperthyroidism patients and 17 patients who later progressed to ophthalmopathy. The 100 or so discovery patients were divided at random into training and test sets in a 7:3 ratio. In several Graves' hyperthyroidism patients, the study also compared T-cell repertoires from thyroid tissue with T-cell repertoires from blood. After blood sampling, hyperthyroidism patients were treated with methimazole at a starting dose of 30 mg daily, and ophthalmopathy patients were treated with high-dose intravenous methylprednisolone. Libraries were constructed in a second round of multiplex PCR, after which size selection and purification were performed. Sequencing of the libraries was done on an Illumina HiSeq2000 using paired-end 100 bp reads. SOAPnuke was used to process the raw data, with reads discarded if the reads contained adapters or uncalled bases, had a mean Phred below 15, or lacked an exact constant-primer or identifier match. COPE v1.2.5 was used to merge high-quality paired reads, and clonotypes were defined as unique nucleotide sequences. Clonotypes were aligned to IMGT TRBV, TRBD and TRBJ reference segments using MiTCR v1.1. The analysis was restricted to V-J combinations with a frequency above 0.0001, which together covered 99.2% of the repertoires. The TCS score was defined as F50 (clonal expansion) divided by E x V (chaos), with BLOSUM62-based TCRdist calculated between CDR3 peptides within each V-J. Welch's t-statistics and random forest reduced around 520 V-J features to fewer than 15, which were used in a naive Bayes classifier (R e1071). Sample size was not statistically predetermined, and investigators were not blinded to group allocation. According to the paper, TCR Vbeta CDR3 sequencing was carried out on 120 to 150 peripheral blood samples, which came from fewer than 50 ophthalmopathy, 75 to 80 hyperthyroidism and roughly 17 progressor patients.

The sample in question was peripheral blood mononuclear cells (PBMCs), obtained at new diagnosis, from a patient treated with antithyroid drugs. The TCR originated in a woman aged 30 to 39 with Graves disease. Donor details come from another sample of the same person, matched by shared clones. The chain employs TRBV3-1 and TRBJ2-1; 8 middle bases align to TRBD2. The DNA reads TGTGCCAGCAGCCAAGATACCGCGGGAGGTCACAATGAGCAGTTCTTC. Its amino acids are CASSQDTAGGHNEQFF.